This T cell receptor (beta chain) is drawn from a study of T cells in Graves' hyperthyroidism and ophthalmopathy. Study-level results: With a median lead of 6.5 months before onset, the model predicted ophthalmopathy.

It was RNA transcripts that yielded the amplified TCR beta CDR3 regions. The HTBI primer set served for first-round RT-PCR of the TCR CDR3. One entry per CDR3 protein results from TCRdb running MiXCR on the multiplex PCR reads. This repertoire shows more than 650,000 distinct CDR3 sequences, 14% found once; its top ten account for roughly 10%. Trimming took 4 bases from V and 2 from J; bases not matched to a gene: 7. CDR3 size: 15 residues. Germline V CDR1 and CDR2: SEHNR, FQNEAQ (reference sequence). This clonotype came up a few times. Its antigen is unknown. The J gene is TRBJ2-5, the V gene TRBV7-9, with 7 bases identical to TRBD1. The receptor was derived from a woman aged 18-35 years with Graves' hyperthyroidism. Material: blood. For the CDR3, the DNA is TGTGCCAGCAGCTGGACAGGAGCTAGGCAAGAGACCCAGTACTTC. Protein: CASSWTGARQETQYF.